This TCR beta chain was recovered during a study of CD4 T cells in relation to SARS-CoV-2 and coronaviruses (dated by TCRdb to the early 2020s). About the study as a whole: Patient-derived lymphoblastoid cell lines were used to map the HLA restriction of shared crossreactive spike epitopes. The Adaptive Biotechnologies TCR-sequencing kit was used to sequence samples from a few pre-COVID donors and the naive versus memory experiments, while other data came from Illumina-based sequencing. At the level of individual TCR clonotypes, the study evaluated whether memory CD4+ T cells crossreact between the spike proteins of SARS-CoV-2 and those of common cold coronaviruses. A different, Illumina-based TCR-beta assay was used to sequence expansion assays from other donors in the study.

This clone was observed a single time. Its antigen is unknown. No base quality values were provided; no much bigger clone lies one nucleotide off. The investigation overall reported the following: Because the crossreactivity analysis focused on spike protein, crossreactivity against other viral proteins was not assessed. Crossreactive clones showed significantly weaker SARS-CoV-2-driven expansion than monoreactive clones, consistent with antigenic imprinting. Pre-pandemic and post-infection samples were not both contributed by any donor, so tracing of the source of pre-existing responses was limited. Memory CD4+ clonotypes crossrecognizing SARS-CoV-2 and at least one common cold coronavirus spike were found in roughly three fifths of donors. Sequencing naive versus memory cells indicated that the assay picks up memory recall responses, not primary responses primed during culture. The study was limited by small numbers of patients and tested TCRs.

V gives up 3 bases and J gives up 1 base, and the segment between their germline ends measures 28 bases. Counted from cysteine to phenylalanine, this CDR3 has 20 amino acids. Just the 60-base CDR3 DNA is kept, in frame starting at base 1. The germline V gene sets CDR1 to KGHSH and CDR2 to LQKENI. CD4+ T cells from unexposed donors were collected before the COVID-19 pandemic (2011-2018). To separate naive from memory CD4+ T cells, cryopreserved PBMCs first underwent CD4 enrichment and then EasySep naive CD4+ T cell enrichment. The leukapheresis product for the unexposed donors was obtained through commercial purchase. Ficoll-Paque PLUS gradient centrifugation was used to isolate PBMCs from either whole blood or leukapheresis product. PBMCs were either cryopreserved at -140 degrees C or used fresh in the expansion assay. The QIAamp Micro DNA Kit was used to extract genomic DNA from the CD4+ T cells.

DNA from uncultured naive and memory CD4+ T cells underwent immunoSEQ TCR-beta sequencing at deep resolution. Turning to the authors' computational methods: During preprocessing, nonproductive sequences were removed, along with CDR3s that did not begin with C, did not end with F or W, or were shorter than 7 amino acids. Cultured and uncultured naive and memory CD4+ repertoires were searched for previously identified spike- and CEF-reactive CDR3s. Pairwise Levenshtein distance, computed with the stringdist R package after three terminal residues were trimmed from each end, was used as the measure of CDR3 homology. Imported from immuneACCESS, the table was reduced by TCRdb to in-frame sequences with V and J called. These copies leave out some clones; in studies compared against another copy, an unresolved V gene accounts for under half, and the cause of the remainder is not known. Clone size and V and J calls were adopted from that table, with D and trimming inferred from the DNA. The sample table holds about 55,000 clones, of which 75% to 90% were seen once. The ten largest make up approximately 1.4% of the sample.

The sequence was obtained from a human donor in good health. This sequence uses TRBV18 and TRBJ2-7, and TRBD1 may be the D gene, going by 6 matching bases. The source material was memory CD4+ T cells from PBMCs. The cell subset or site label on this specimen signifies: memory (non-naive) CD4+ T cells. The CDR3 here reads CASSPRFFLIRQVKSYEQYF. In nucleotide form, the sequence is TGTGCCAGCTCACCTCGATTTTTCCTTATTCGACAGGTAAAATCCTACGAGCAGTACTTC.